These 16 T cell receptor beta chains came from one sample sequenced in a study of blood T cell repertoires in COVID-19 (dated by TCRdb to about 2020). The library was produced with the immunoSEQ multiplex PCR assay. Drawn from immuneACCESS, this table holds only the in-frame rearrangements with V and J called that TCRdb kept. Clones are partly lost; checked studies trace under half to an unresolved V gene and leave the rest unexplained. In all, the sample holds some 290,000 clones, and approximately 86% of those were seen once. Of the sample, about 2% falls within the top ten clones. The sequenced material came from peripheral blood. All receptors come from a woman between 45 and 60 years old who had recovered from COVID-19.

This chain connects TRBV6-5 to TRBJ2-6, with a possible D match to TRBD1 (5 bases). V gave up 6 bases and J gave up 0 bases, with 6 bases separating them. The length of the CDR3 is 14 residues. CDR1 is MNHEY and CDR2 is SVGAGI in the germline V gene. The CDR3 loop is CASRQDSGANVLTF. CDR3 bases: TGTGCCAGCAGACAGGACTCTGGGGCCAACGTCCTGACTTTC.

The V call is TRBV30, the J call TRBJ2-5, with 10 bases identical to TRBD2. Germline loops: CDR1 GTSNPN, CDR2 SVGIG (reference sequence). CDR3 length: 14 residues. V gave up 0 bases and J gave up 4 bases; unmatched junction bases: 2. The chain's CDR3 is CAWSVLAGRETQYF. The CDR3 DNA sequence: TGTGCCTGGAGTGTACTAGCGGGGAGAGAGACCCAGTACTTC. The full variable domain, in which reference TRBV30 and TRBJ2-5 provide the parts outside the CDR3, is SQTIHQWPATLVQPVGSPLSLECTVEGTSNPNLYWYRQAAGRGLQLLFYSVGIGQISSEVPQNLSASRPQDRQFILSSKKLLLSDSGFYLCAWSVLAGRETQYFGPGTRLLVL.

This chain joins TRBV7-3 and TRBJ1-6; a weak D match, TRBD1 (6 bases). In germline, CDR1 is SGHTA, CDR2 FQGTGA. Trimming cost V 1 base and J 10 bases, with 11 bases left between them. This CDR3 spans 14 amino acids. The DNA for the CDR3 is TGTGCCAGCAGCTTAAGCGGGGGGGCATCACCCCTCCACTTT. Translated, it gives CASSLSGGASPLHF.

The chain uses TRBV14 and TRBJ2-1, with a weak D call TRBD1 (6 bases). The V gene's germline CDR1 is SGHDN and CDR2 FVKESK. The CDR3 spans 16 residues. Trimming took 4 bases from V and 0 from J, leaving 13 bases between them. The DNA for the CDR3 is TGTGCCAGCAGCCTTTTCACAGGGAGCTCCTACAATGAGCAGTTCTTC. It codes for CASSLFTGSSYNEQFF.

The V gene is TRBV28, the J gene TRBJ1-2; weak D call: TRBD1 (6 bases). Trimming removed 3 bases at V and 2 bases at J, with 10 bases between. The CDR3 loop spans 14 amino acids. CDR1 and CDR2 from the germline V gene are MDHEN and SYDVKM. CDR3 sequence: CASSLGAANYGYTF. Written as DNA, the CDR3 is TGTGCCAGCAGTTTGGGGGCAGCCAACTATGGCTACACCTTC.

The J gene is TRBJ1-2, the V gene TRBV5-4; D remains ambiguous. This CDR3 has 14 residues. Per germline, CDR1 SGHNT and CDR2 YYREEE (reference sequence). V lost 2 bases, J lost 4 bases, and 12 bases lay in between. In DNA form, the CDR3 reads TGTGCCAGCAGCTTCCCCGCATCCGGCTATGGCTACACCTTC. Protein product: CASSFPASGYGYTF.

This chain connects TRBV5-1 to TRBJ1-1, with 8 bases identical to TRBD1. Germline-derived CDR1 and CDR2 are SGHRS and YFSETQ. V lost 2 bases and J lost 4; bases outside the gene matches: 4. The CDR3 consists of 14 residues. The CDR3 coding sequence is TGCGCCAGCAGCTTCGGACAGGGCGGCACTGAAGCTTTCTTT. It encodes CASSFGQGGTEAFF.

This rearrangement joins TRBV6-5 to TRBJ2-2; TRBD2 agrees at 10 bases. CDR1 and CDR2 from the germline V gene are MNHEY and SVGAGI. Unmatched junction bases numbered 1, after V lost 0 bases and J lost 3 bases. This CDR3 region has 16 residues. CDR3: CASSYSLAGDTGELFF. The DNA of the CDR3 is TGTGCCAGCAGTTACTCCCTAGCGGGAGACACCGGGGAGCTGTTTTTT.

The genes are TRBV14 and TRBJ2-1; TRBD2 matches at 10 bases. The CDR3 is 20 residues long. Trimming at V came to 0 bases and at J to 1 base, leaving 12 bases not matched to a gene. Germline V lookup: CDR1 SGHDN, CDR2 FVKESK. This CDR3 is CASSQDPASGRAASYNEQFF. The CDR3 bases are TGTGCCAGCAGCCAAGATCCTGCTAGCGGGAGAGCGGCTTCCTACAATGAGCAGTTCTTC. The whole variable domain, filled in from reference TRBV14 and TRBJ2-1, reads EAGVTQFPSHSVIEKGQTVTLRCDPISGHDNLYWYRRVMGKEIKFLLHFVKESKQDESGMPNNRFLAERTGGTYSTLKVQPAELEDSGVYFCASSQDPASGRAASYNEQFFGPGTRLTVL.

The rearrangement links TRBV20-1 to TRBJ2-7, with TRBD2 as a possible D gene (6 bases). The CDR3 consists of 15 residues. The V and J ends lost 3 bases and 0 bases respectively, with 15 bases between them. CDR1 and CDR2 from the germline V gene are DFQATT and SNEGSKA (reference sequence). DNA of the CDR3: TGCAGTGCTAGTTTGGGAGGATTAAGCTCCTACGAGCAGTACTTC. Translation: CSASLGGLSSYEQYF.

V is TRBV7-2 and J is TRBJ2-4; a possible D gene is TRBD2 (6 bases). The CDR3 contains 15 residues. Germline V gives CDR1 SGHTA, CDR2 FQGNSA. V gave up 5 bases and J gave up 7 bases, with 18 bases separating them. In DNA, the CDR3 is TGTGCCAGCAGCGCCGTAGCGGCTCCGCGGAACATTCAGTACTTC. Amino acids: CASSAVAAPRNIQYF.

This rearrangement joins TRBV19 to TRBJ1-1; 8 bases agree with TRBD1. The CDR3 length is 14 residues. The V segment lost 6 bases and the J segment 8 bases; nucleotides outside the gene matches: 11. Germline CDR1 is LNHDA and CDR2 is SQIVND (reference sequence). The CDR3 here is CASSTQGTGKEAFF. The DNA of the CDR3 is TGTGCCAGTAGCACCCAAGGGACAGGTAAAGAAGCTTTCTTT.

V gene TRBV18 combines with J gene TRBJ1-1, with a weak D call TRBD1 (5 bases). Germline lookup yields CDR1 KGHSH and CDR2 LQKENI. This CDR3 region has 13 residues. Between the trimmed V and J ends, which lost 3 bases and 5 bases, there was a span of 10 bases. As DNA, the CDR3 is TGTGCCAGCTCACCCGAGGGGAGGACTGAAGCTTTCTTT. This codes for CASSPEGRTEAFF.

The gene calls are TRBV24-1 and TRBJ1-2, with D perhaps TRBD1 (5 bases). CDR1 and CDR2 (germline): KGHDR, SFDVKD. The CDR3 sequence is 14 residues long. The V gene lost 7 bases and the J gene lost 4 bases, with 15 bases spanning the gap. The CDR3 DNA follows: TGTGCCACCAGCCAGGCCCCCCAGGGCTATGGCTACACCTTC. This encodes CATSQAPQGYGYTF.

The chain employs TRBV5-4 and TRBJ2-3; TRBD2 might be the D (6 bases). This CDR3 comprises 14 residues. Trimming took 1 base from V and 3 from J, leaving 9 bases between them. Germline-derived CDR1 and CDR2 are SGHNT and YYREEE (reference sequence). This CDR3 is CASSLPSETDTQYF. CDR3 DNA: TGTGCCAGCAGCTTGCCTAGCGAGACAGATACGCAGTATTTT.

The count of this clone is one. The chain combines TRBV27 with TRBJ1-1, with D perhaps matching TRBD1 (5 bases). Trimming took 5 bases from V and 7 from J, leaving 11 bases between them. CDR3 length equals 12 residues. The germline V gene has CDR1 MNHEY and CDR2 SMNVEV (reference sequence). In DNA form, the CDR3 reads TGTGCCAGCAGTCGAATAACAGGTGAAGCTTTCTTT. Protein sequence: CASSRITGEAFF.